These T cell receptor beta chains were read from a single sample in a study of shared clonotypes between healthy human individuals. Repertoires were generated with immunoSEQ multiplex PCR, while TCRdb's copy carries only in-frame clones and drops some. The sample lists about 580,000 clones; roughly 98% were seen once. The sequenced material came from naive CD8+ T cells sorted from blood. The receptors were sampled from a man aged 25-45 years in good health. Both conserved end residues are part of each CDR3. Fields, in order: J gene, clone size, D gene, V gene, CDR3 DNA, CDR3 protein. D genes are given only for firm matches. Only some rows state a clone size, as once, few, many or a class for expanded clones.

>TRBJ1-2|-|TRBD1|TRBV27
TGTGCCAGCAGTTTAGGACAGGGGATATATGGCTACACCTTC
CASSLGQGIYGYTF
>TRBJ1-1|-|-|TRBV9
TGTGCCGGGGGGGACGTCAGGAACACTGAAGCTTTCTTT
CAGGDVRNTEAFF
>TRBJ2-7|-|TRBD1|TRBV4-1
TGCGCCAGCAGCCAAGTCACAGGGGTCGAGCAGTACTTC
CASSQVTGVEQYF
>TRBJ1-2|-|-|TRBV27
TGTGCCAGCAGTTTATCGTCGCACGGGAGCTACACCTTC
CASSLSSHGSYTF
>TRBJ2-2|-|-|TRBV7-2
TGTGCCAGCAGCTTAAGAACCGGGGAGCTGTTTTTT
CASSLRTGELFF
>TRBJ2-1|once|TRBD2|TRBV27
TGTGCCAGCAGTGTGAGACTAGCGGCCCCCTCTTCATTCGATGAGCAGTTCTTC
CASSVRLAAPSSFDEQFF
>TRBJ2-7|-|TRBD1|TRBV13
TGTGCCAGCAGCCTGTCGGACAGGGCTTCCTACGAGCAGTACTTC
CASSLSDRASYEQYF
>TRBJ2-1|-|-|TRBV7-9
TGTGCCAGCAGCCGGACGGACTTTGAGCAGTTCTTC
CASSRTDFEQFF
>TRBJ2-7|once|-|TRBV4-1
TGCGCCAGCAGCCAAGGGACCTTCGGGGCTGGGGAGCAGTACTTC
CASSQGTFGAGEQYF
>TRBJ2-1|-|TRBD2|TRBV14
TGTGCCAGCAGCCAAGTAGCGGGAGGTCCGAATGAGCAGTTCTTC
CASSQVAGGPNEQFF
>TRBJ2-7|-|-|TRBV27
TGTGCCAGCAGTTTGTCAGGTCTGAACGAGCAGTACTTC
CASSLSGLNEQYF
>TRBJ2-3|-|-|TRBV10-3
TGTGCCATCAGTGAACTAAGAGGGCCGGGAGATACGCAGTATTTT
CAISELRGPGDTQYF
>TRBJ1-5|-|-|TRBV11-2
TGTGCCAGCAGCTTAGGGGCCGGCCAGCCCCAGCATTTT
CASSLGAGQPQHF
>TRBJ2-1|-|TRBD2|TRBV11-2
TGTGCCAGCAGCTTAGATAGGAGACTAGCGCTCCATGAGCAGTTCTTC
CASSLDRRLALHEQFF
>TRBJ2-7|-|TRBD2|TRBV9
TGTGCCAGCAGCCCCCGACTAGCGGGAGCGGGGGAGCAGTACTTC
CASSPRLAGAGEQYF
>TRBJ2-5|-|-|TRBV5-6
TGTGCCAGCAGCTTACAAGAGACCCAGTACTTC
CASSLQETQYF
>TRBJ1-5|-|-|TRBV7-2
TGTGCCAGCAGCCCAGGGGTAGGGTCCAGCAATCAGCCCCAGCATTTT
CASSPGVGSSNQPQHF
>TRBJ1-5|-|TRBD1|TRBV7-6
TGTGCCAGCAGCCCCCGGACAGGGTCGTACCAGCCCCAGCATTTT
CASSPRTGSYQPQHF
>TRBJ2-1|-|-|TRBV27
TGTGCCAGCCGTTACCTAGCGCCGGGATGGGAGCAGTTCTTC
CASRYLAPGWEQFF
>TRBJ2-7|-|-|TRBV7-8
TGTGCCAGCAGCTTGAATCCTAGCTCCTACGAGCAGTACTTC
CASSLNPSSYEQYF
>TRBJ1-4|-|-|TRBV5-6
TGTGCCAGCAGCGGGACTGAGAATGAAAAACTGTTTTTT
CASSGTENEKLFF
>TRBJ2-3|-|TRBD2|TRBV29-1
TGCAGCGTTGAGGGGGAGACTAGCGGGATCGCAGATACGCAGTATTTT
CSVEGETSGIADTQYF
>TRBJ2-7|-|-|TRBV27
TGTGCCAGCAGGGCGTACTCCTACGAGCAGTACTTC
CASRAYSYEQYF
>TRBJ2-3|-|-|TRBV11-2
TGTGCCAGCAGCTTCAGCAGGGGGGGAGATACGCAGTATTTT
CASSFSRGGDTQYF
>TRBJ2-7|-|-|TRBV30
TGTGCCTGGACGGAGGGCAACGAGCAGTACTTC
CAWTEGNEQYF
>TRBJ2-1|-|-|TRBV10-1
TGCGCCAGCAGTGAGTCCGAGGGGGGGTACAATGAGCAGTTCTTC
CASSESEGGYNEQFF
>TRBJ2-1|-|-|TRBV29-1
TGCAGCGTTGAGACCGGGGACACTTCCTACAATGAGCAGTTCTTC
CSVETGDTSYNEQFF
>TRBJ2-7|-|TRBD2|TRBV4-3
TGCGCCAGCAGCCAAGGGTCTAGCGGGGACTACGAGCAGTACTTC
CASSQGSSGDYEQYF
>TRBJ2-2|-|TRBD1|TRBV11-3
TGTGCCAGCAGCTCCTACGTTGACAGGGCGGGCGGGGAGCTGTTTTTT
CASSSYVDRAGGELFF